This T cell receptor (beta chain) originates from a study of cytomegalovirus exposure and HLA in healthy donors. Findings of the study overall: What was likely a sequencing artifact was a cluster of highly shared sequence variants. CMV serostatus was the only immune exposure information that was available.

Donors showed nominal health when sampled, although they likely had unrecorded immune exposures. The ends lost 5 bases at V and 3 bases at J; junction bases unmatched: 6. This CDR3 has 14 amino acids. CDR1 and CDR2 from the germline V gene are MDHEN and SYDVKM. Turning to this clone: Its antigen is unidentified.

The PCR had 60 Vbeta and 13 Jbeta primers. Profiling relied on immunoSEQ multiplex PCR, and the TCRdb table lists in-frame clones only, not all of them. In the table there are over 100,000 clones, over 65% of which are singletons. Sequencing used PBMCs. This rearrangement joins TRBV28 to TRBJ1-2; 7 nucleotides agree with TRBD1. This receptor was taken from a woman in her forties in good health and CMV-seronegative. CDR3 DNA: TGTGCCAGCAGTGAAACAGGGGTTGACTATGGCTACACCTTC. Its protein is CASSETGVDYGYTF.